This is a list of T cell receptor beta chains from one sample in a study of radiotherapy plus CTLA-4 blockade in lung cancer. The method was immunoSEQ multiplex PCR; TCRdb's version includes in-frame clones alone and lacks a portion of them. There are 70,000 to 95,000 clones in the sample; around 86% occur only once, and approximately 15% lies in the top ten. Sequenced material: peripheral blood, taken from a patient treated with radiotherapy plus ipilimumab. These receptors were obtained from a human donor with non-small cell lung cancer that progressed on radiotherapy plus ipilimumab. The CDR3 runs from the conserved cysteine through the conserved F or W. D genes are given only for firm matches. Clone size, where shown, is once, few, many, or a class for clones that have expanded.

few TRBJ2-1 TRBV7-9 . CASSLSLQGIGDEQFF TGTGCCAGCAGCTTAAGCCTACAGGGTATCGGAGATGAGCAGTTCTTC
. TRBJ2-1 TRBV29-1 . CSVGEAGEQFF TGCAGCGTTGGAGAGGCGGGAGAGCAGTTCTTC
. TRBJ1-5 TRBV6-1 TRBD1 CARLQGLGNQPQHF TGTGCCAGACTACAGGGGCTCGGCAATCAGCCCCAGCATTTT
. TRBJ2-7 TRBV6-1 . CASSEPHLTWLSSYEQYF TGTGCCAGCAGTGAACCCCACCTGACTTGGTTAAGCTCCTACGAGCAGTACTTC
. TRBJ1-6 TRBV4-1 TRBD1 CASSPGGLRSPLHF TGCGCCAGCAGCCCAGGGGGACTCCGGTCACCCCTCCACTTT
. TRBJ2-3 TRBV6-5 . CASSYYPRFPDTQYF TGTGCCAGCAGTTACTACCCTAGATTCCCAGATACGCAGTATTTT
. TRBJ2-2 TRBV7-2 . CASRQGGNTGELFF TGTGCCAGCAGGCAGGGGGGTAACACCGGGGAGCTGTTTTTT
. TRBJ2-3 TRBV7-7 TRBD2 CASSPQRGGTDTQYF TGTGCCAGCAGCCCACAGCGGGGGGGCACAGATACGCAGTATTTT
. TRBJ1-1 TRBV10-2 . CASGGQLNTEAFF TGCGCCAGCGGAGGACAGTTGAACACTGAAGCTTTCTTT
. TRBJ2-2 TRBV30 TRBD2 CAWRLAGGPGELFF TGTGCCTGGAGGCTAGCGGGAGGGCCCGGGGAGCTGTTTTTT
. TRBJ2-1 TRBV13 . CASNLVTGWAYNEQFF TGTGCCAGCAACCTCGTCACAGGGTGGGCCTACAATGAGCAGTTCTTC
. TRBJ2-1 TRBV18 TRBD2 CASSPQTSGGFSYNEQFF TGTGCCAGCTCACCCCAAACTAGCGGGGGATTCTCCTACAATGAGCAGTTCTTC
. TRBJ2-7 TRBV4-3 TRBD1 CARERNRGAYEQYF TGCGCCAGAGAACGGAACAGGGGAGCCTACGAGCAGTACTTC
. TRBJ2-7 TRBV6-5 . CASRRGYEQYF TGTGCCAGCAGGCGAGGGTACGAGCAGTACTTC
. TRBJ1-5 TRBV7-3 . CASSCKRGWQPQHF TGTGCCAGCAGCTGCAAACGGGGGTGGCAGCCCCAGCATTTT
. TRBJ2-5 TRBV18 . CASSPRGETQYF TGTGCCAGCTCACCTAGGGGAGAGACCCAGTACTTC
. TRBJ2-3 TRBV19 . CASSIRGAVSTDTQYF TGTGCCAGTAGTATCAGAGGGGCGGTCAGCACAGATACGCAGTATTTT
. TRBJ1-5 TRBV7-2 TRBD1 CASSLQGGSNQPQHF TGTGCCAGCAGCCTTCAGGGGGGTTCCAATCAGCCCCAGCATTTT